These 29 T cell receptor beta chains were sequenced from one sample in a study of cytomegalovirus exposure and HLA in healthy donors. The PCR contained 60 Vbeta and 13 Jbeta primers. Using immunoSEQ multiplex PCR, the repertoire was profiled, and TCRdb retains in-frame clones only, with some absent. The sample records 170,000 or so clones, about four fifths being singletons. The sample was PBMCs. These receptor sequences come from a woman aged 45-60 years in good health and CMV-seronegative.

This chain links TRBV7-2 with TRBJ2-5, with D perhaps TRBD2 (5 bases). The V end lost 5 bases, the J end lost 9 bases, and 19 bases lay between the germline ends. This CDR3 comprises 14 residues. Germline V gene sequence: CDR1 SGHTA, CDR2 FQGNSA. The DNA for the CDR3 is TGTGCCAGCAGCCGGAGGAGTTCCGGGGTGTCCCAGTACTTC. Its translation: CASSRRSSGVSQYF.

This clone has a handful of counts. The chain carries TRBV4-1 and TRBJ2-3, with 7 bases aligning to TRBD1. The J segment lost 4 bases and the V segment lost 4 bases, leaving 8 bases of the junction unmatched. Germline V gene lookup returns CDR1 MGHRA and CDR2 YSYEKL. The CDR3 sequence is 15 residues long. The CDR3 nucleotides are TGCGCCAGCAGCCGGCTACAGGGGCAAGCAGATACGCAGTATTTT. It translates to CASSRLQGQADTQYF.

This chain uses TRBV4-2 with TRBJ2-7; tentatively, D is TRBD2 (7 bases). The CDR3 totals 17 residues. Germline V gene sequence: CDR1 LGHNA, CDR2 YNFKEQ. The V end lost 0 bases, the J end lost 0 bases, and 15 bases lay between the germline ends. The DNA for the CDR3 is TGTGCCAGCAGCCAAGACTCCAGGGGCGGGAGCTCCTACGAGCAGTACTTC. It yields the protein CASSQDSRGGSSYEQYF.

The chain combines TRBV2 with TRBJ2-4; the D gene is possibly TRBD2 (5 bases). The CDR3 has 17 residues. Per germline, CDR1 SNHLY and CDR2 FYNNEI. V dropped 7 bases and J dropped 5 bases, with 24 bases sitting between them. The CDR3 spells CASTGGWGRQNQNIQYF. CDR3 DNA sequence: TGTGCCAGCACCGGAGGTTGGGGTCGTCAGAACCAAAACATTCAGTACTTC.

In its sample, this clone was seen once. This sequence joins TRBV6-5 and TRBJ2-3; D not resolved. This CDR3 contains 14 residues. Germline V gene lookup returns CDR1 MNHEY and CDR2 SVGAGI. V dropped 6 bases and J dropped 0 bases, with 10 bases sitting between them. CDR3 coding DNA: TGTGCCAGCAGCCAACAAACCAGCACAGATACGCAGTATTTT. Protein product: CASSQQTSTDTQYF.

In its sample, this clone was seen a few times. The chain combines TRBV10-3 with TRBJ2-1; 12 positions agree with TRBD2. The CDR3 has 14 amino acids. With 5 bases clipped from V and 8 bases from J, the junction kept 4 bases outside the gene matches. Germline loops: CDR1 ENHRY, CDR2 SYGVKD. CDR3 sequence reads: CAISPTSGGDEQFF. CDR3 nucleotides: TGTGCCATCAGTCCGACTAGCGGGGGAGATGAGCAGTTCTTC.

This sequence joins TRBV4-2 and TRBJ2-3; 8 bases are shared with TRBD2. CDR1 is LGHNA, CDR2 YNFKEQ, per germline. This CDR3 is built from 16 residues. V lost 2 bases, J lost 6 bases, and 10 bases stayed unmatched. The CDR3 loop reads CASSQMSGGPVDTQYF. In nucleotides, the CDR3 is TGTGCCAGCAGCCAAATGTCGGGAGGGCCGGTGGATACGCAGTATTTT.

V is TRBV28 and J is TRBJ2-7, with 14 nucleotides matching TRBD2. The V gene's germline CDR1 is MDHEN and CDR2 SYDVKM. The CDR3 spans 18 residues. V lost 6 bases, J lost 1 base, and 11 bases stayed unmatched. This chain's CDR3 is CASSATTSGGAGSYEQYF. Here the CDR3 DNA reads TGTGCCAGCAGCGCAACGACTAGCGGGGGGGCCGGGTCCTACGAGCAGTACTTC.

This chain joins TRBV5-5 and TRBJ2-7; 9 positions agree with TRBD2. Losses at the gene ends were 7 bases for V and 3 bases for J; bases not matched to a gene: 11. Germline lookup yields CDR1 SGHKS and CDR2 YYEKEE (reference sequence). This CDR3 has 15 amino acids. The CDR3 DNA reads as TGTGCCAGCCACCCTGGCGGGAGGGCGGTCTACGAGCAGTACTTC. It is translated as CASHPGGRAVYEQYF.

The chain links TRBV6-1 to TRBJ2-7; D is possibly TRBD1 (6 bases). In germline, CDR1 is MNHNS, CDR2 SASEGT. V was trimmed by 6 bases and J by 6 bases, leaving 21 bases between them. The CDR3 is 15 residues long. The CDR3 coding sequence is TGTGCCAGCAGGGATATTGACAGGCTCGCTGCCGAGCAGTACTTC. Amino acids: CASRDIDRLAAEQYF.

The gene calls are TRBV5-1 and TRBJ2-3, with D perhaps matching TRBD1 (5 bases). Germline CDR1 is SGHRS and CDR2 is YFSETQ. Trimming pared 0 bases from V and 2 bases from J, leaving 10 bases between. The CDR3 is made up of 15 amino acids. The CDR3 loop reads CASSLVGRDTDTQYF. The DNA of the CDR3 is TGCGCCAGCAGCTTGGTCGGCAGGGACACAGATACGCAGTATTTT.

The chain links TRBV5-1 to TRBJ2-1; 10 nucleotides agree with TRBD1. Per germline, CDR1 SGHRS and CDR2 YFSETQ. The CDR3 extends over 17 amino acids. V lost 0 bases and J lost 4; bases outside the gene matches: 7. This CDR3 is CASSLGLRGQGYNEQFF. The CDR3 nucleotides are TGCGCCAGCAGCTTGGGTCTTCGGGGACAGGGGTACAATGAGCAGTTCTTC.

This rearrangement joins TRBV10-3 to TRBJ2-5, with 8 bases identical to TRBD1. The CDR3 extends over 14 amino acids. Trimming removed 6 bases from V and 5 bases from J; junction bases left unmatched: 8. The germline V gene encodes CDR1 ENHRY and CDR2 SYGVKD. CDR3 in DNA: TGTGCCATCAGCCCCAGGGGGCAGGGGGAGACCCAGTACTTC. Protein: CAISPRGQGETQYF.

V gene TRBV5-1 combines with J gene TRBJ1-1; 7 bases map to TRBD1. This CDR3 is 14 amino acids long. Looked up from germline, CDR1 is SGHRS and CDR2 is YFSETQ. V gave up 4 bases and J gave up 4 bases; unmatched junction bases: 7. The CDR3 nucleotides read TGCGCCAGCAGCCTGACAGGGTCTTTCACTGAAGCTTTCTTT. Its protein is CASSLTGSFTEAFF.

The J gene is TRBJ2-7, the V gene TRBV19; TRBD2 agrees at 8 bases. Germline CDR1 is LNHDA and CDR2 is SQIVND (reference sequence). J gave up 6 bases and V 0 bases, and 10 bases lay outside the gene matches. The CDR3 has 16 residues. The CDR3 nucleotides are TGTGCCAGTAGTATAGATCTCCTAGCGGGTGGACCCGAGCAGTACTTC. This sequence encodes CASSIDLLAGGPEQYF.

Here the CDR3 reads CAVGGTGSMNTEAFF. The DNA for the CDR3 is TGTGCCGTGGGTGGGACAGGTAGCATGAACACTGAAGCTTTCTTT. The rearrangement joins TRBV7-2 to TRBJ1-1, with TRBD1 identical over 8 bases. The CDR3 loop spans 15 amino acids. The J segment lost 0 bases and the V segment lost 11 bases, leaving 11 bases of the junction unmatched. Per germline, CDR1 SGHTA and CDR2 FQGNSA.

This clone was found once. The chain joins TRBV28 to TRBJ2-7; D is perhaps TRBD1 (5 bases). The CDR3 extends over 15 amino acids. Deletions cut 5 bases from V and 5 bases from J, with 19 bases between. Germline CDR1 MDHEN, CDR2 SYDVKM. The CDR3 region is CASSTNRAGINEQYF. The DNA of the CDR3 is TGTGCCAGCAGTACGAACCGCGCAGGGATCAACGAGCAGTACTTC.

V is TRBV27 and J is TRBJ2-1; TRBD2 aligns across 12 bases. V lost 5 bases to trimming and J lost 7 bases; unmatched junction nucleotides: 6. CDR1 MNHEY and CDR2 SMNVEV come from the germline V gene (reference sequence). The CDR3 spans 15 residues. CDR3 region: CASSPPGLAGNEQFF. The CDR3 DNA reads as TGTGCCAGCAGTCCCCCGGGACTAGCGGGTAATGAGCAGTTCTTC.

This clone showed up just once. The V and J genes are TRBV5-4 and TRBJ2-7; 9 positions agree with TRBD2. V gave up 4 bases and J gave up 2 bases; unmatched junction bases: 7. Germline loops: CDR1 SGHNT, CDR2 YYREEE (reference sequence). This CDR3 contains 15 residues. CDR3 sequence: CASSPWAGGPYEQYF. CDR3 nucleotide sequence: TGTGCCAGCAGCCCCTGGGCGGGGGGGCCCTACGAGCAGTACTTC.

The J gene is TRBJ2-7, the V gene TRBV6-1, with D hard to call. The V gene's germline CDR1 is MNHNS and CDR2 SASEGT. CDR3 length: 15 amino acids. Trimming took off 2 bases at V and 0 bases at J, with 11 bases between the two ends. The CDR3 spells CASSEIAISSYEQYF. In DNA form, the CDR3 reads TGTGCCAGCAGTGAAATTGCGATTAGCTCCTACGAGCAGTACTTC.

The V call is TRBV14, the J call TRBJ2-1; D is possibly TRBD2 (6 bases). The germline V gene has CDR1 SGHDN and CDR2 FVKESK. The ends were cut back, 2 bases at V and 10 bases at J, with 12 bases in the middle. The CDR3 spans 13 residues. The CDR3 spells CASSQLASPEQFF. The CDR3 bases are TGTGCCAGCAGCCAACTAGCGTCCCCCGAGCAGTTCTTC.

The chain uses TRBV6-5 and TRBJ1-1; no clear D. Germline CDR1 is MNHEY and CDR2 is SVGAGI. The ends were cut back, 2 bases at V and 1 base at J, with 5 bases in the middle. The CDR3 totals 13 residues. Here the CDR3 reads CASSYNRNTEAFF. The CDR3 nucleotides read TGTGCCAGCAGTTACAACAGGAACACTGAAGCTTTCTTT.

This clone was found once. This rearrangement joins TRBV5-4 to TRBJ2-1, with 9 positions matching TRBD2. With 0 bases clipped from V and 8 bases from J, the junction kept 6 bases outside the gene matches. The CDR3 runs 15 residues. The V gene's germline CDR1 is SGHNT and CDR2 YYREEE (reference sequence). CDR3 DNA sequence: TGTGCCAGCAGCTTGGGCGGGAGGGCCATCGATGAGCAGTTCTTC. Translated: CASSLGGRAIDEQFF.

The chain combines TRBV5-4 with TRBJ2-1; 8 bases map to TRBD2. The germline V gene has CDR1 SGHNT and CDR2 YYREEE (reference sequence). The V and J ends lost 2 bases and 5 bases, in that order; junction bases with no gene match: 6. The CDR3 is made up of 15 amino acids. The CDR3: CASSFSAGGHNEQFF. Written as DNA, the CDR3 is TGTGCCAGCAGCTTTTCTGCGGGGGGCCACAATGAGCAGTTCTTC.

This clone was recorded a few times. The chain couples TRBV27 to TRBJ1-5, with 9 bases identical to TRBD1. Germline V CDR1 and CDR2: MNHEY, SMNVEV (reference sequence). There are 15 residues in the CDR3. V was pared by 5 bases and J by 3 bases, with 5 bases of the junction left unmatched. As DNA, the CDR3 is TGTGCCAGCAGTCAGTACAGGGGGCCCAATCAGCCCCAGCATTTT. It encodes CASSQYRGPNQPQHF.

The CDR3 is CASSKSVITEAFF. CDR3 coding DNA: TGCGCCAGCAGTAAATCGGTCATTACTGAAGCTTTCTTT. The chain recombines TRBV10-1 with TRBJ1-1; D is uncertain. The CDR3 runs 13 residues. Germline V gives CDR1 WNHNN, CDR2 SYGVQD (reference sequence). The V and J ends lost 5 bases and 5 bases respectively, with 12 bases between them.

This clone was seen just once. The chain uses TRBV2 and TRBJ2-1, with 10 bases matching TRBD2. The germline V gene has CDR1 SNHLY and CDR2 FYNNEI. After removal of 9 bases from V and 3 bases from J, the junction contained 8 bases not matched to a gene. There are 15 residues in the CDR3. Written as DNA, the CDR3 is TGTGCCAGAAACGTAGCGGGAGGTGGCTACAATGAGCAGTTCTTC. It codes for CARNVAGGGYNEQFF. The full variable domain, in which reference TRBV2 and TRBJ2-1 provide the parts outside the CDR3, is EPEVTQTPSHQVTQMGQEVILRCVPISNHLYFYWYRQILGQKVEFLVSFYNNEISEKSEIFDDQFSVERPDGSNFTLKIRSTKLEDSAMYFCARNVAGGGYNEQFFGPGTRLTVL.

The chain employs TRBV28 and TRBJ1-2; D remains unclear. Between the trimmed V and J ends, which lost 7 bases and 4 bases, there was a span of 16 bases. The CDR3 runs 14 residues. Germline V CDR1 and CDR2: MDHEN, SYDVKM. In nucleotides, the CDR3 is TGTGCCAGCACCCAGCCAGGCAGCCCCTATGGCTACACCTTC. Amino acid sequence: CASTQPGSPYGYTF.

In nucleotides, the CDR3 is TGTGCCAGCAGCGTAGGAGGCCAAGAGACCCAGTACTTC. Translating it yields CASSVGGQETQYF. The chain links TRBV9 to TRBJ2-5; D uncertain. Germline V gene lookup returns CDR1 SGDLS and CDR2 YYNGEE. This CDR3 is 13 amino acids long. V was cut by 0 bases and J by 1 base, with 4 bases left in between.